A selection of T cell receptor beta chains follows, all from one sample in a study of identifying expanded T cells in peripheral blood. The protocol was immunoSEQ multiplex PCR, while the TCRdb copy is restricted to in-frame clones and leaves out a portion. The table has 70,000 or so clones, approximately 87% seen once. Specimen: blood. These TCRs come from a person aged 18 to 75 in good health. CDR3s include the opening cysteine and the closing phenylalanine or tryptophan. Each record gives: clone size, V gene, J gene, D gene, CDR3 length, CDR3 protein, CDR3 DNA. The D gene is left open where the match is weak. Size is stated for part of the rows, as once, few or many counts, or as a class when the clone is expanded.

abundance: once
v_gene: TRBV7-9
j_gene: TRBJ1-3
d_gene: .
len: 13
CDR3aa: CASSLTSGNTIYF
CDR3nt: TGTGCCAGCAGCTTAACCTCTGGAAACACCATATATTTT

abundance: .
v_gene: TRBV28
j_gene: TRBJ1-4
d_gene: TRBD1
len: 14
CDR3aa: CASSLDREGEKLFF
CDR3nt: TGTGCCAGCAGTTTAGACAGGGAGGGGGAAAAACTGTTTTTT

abundance: once
v_gene: TRBV27
j_gene: TRBJ2-7
d_gene: TRBD1
len: 14
CDR3aa: CASSNRGSPYEQYF
CDR3nt: TGTGCCAGCAGCAACAGGGGAAGTCCCTACGAGCAGTACTTC

abundance: .
v_gene: TRBV6-5
j_gene: TRBJ2-1
d_gene: TRBD2
len: 14
CDR3aa: CASSRLAGVGEQFF
CDR3nt: TGTGCCAGCAGTCGGCTAGCGGGAGTTGGTGAGCAGTTCTTC

abundance: .
v_gene: TRBV9
j_gene: TRBJ1-1
d_gene: .
len: 13
CDR3aa: CASCRDLNTEAFF
CDR3nt: TGTGCCAGCTGTAGAGATCTGAACACTGAAGCTTTCTTT

abundance: .
v_gene: TRBV27
j_gene: TRBJ2-7
d_gene: TRBD1
len: 13
CDR3aa: CASSFRQGSEQYF
CDR3nt: TGTGCCAGCAGTTTTAGACAGGGCTCCGAGCAGTACTTC

abundance: .
v_gene: TRBV29-1
j_gene: TRBJ1-2
d_gene: .
len: 12
CDR3aa: CSASGGNYGYTF
CDR3nt: TGCAGCGCCTCTGGGGGTAACTATGGCTACACCTTC

abundance: once
v_gene: TRBV9
j_gene: TRBJ1-2
d_gene: TRBD1
len: 17
CDR3aa: CASSVGSQGLFDYGYTF
CDR3nt: TGTGCCAGCAGCGTAGGATCACAGGGGTTATTCGACTATGGCTACACCTTC

abundance: .
v_gene: TRBV6-4
j_gene: TRBJ2-2
d_gene: .
len: 14
CDR3aa: CASSEGDNTGELFF
CDR3nt: TGTGCCAGCAGTGAGGGGGACAACACCGGGGAGCTGTTTTTT

abundance: .
v_gene: TRBV6-6
j_gene: TRBJ1-1
d_gene: .
len: 11
CDR3aa: CASRDSREAFF
CDR3nt: TGTGCCAGCAGGGACAGTCGAGAAGCTTTCTTT

abundance: .
v_gene: TRBV28
j_gene: TRBJ1-2
d_gene: .
len: 11
CDR3aa: CASMGDRRYTF
CDR3nt: TGTGCCAGCATGGGAGACAGACGCTACACCTTC

abundance: .
v_gene: TRBV29-1
j_gene: TRBJ2-7
d_gene: .
len: 13
CDR3aa: CSFLPGRGYEQYF
CDR3nt: TGCAGCTTCTTGCCGGGACGGGGTTACGAGCAGTACTTC

abundance: .
v_gene: TRBV11-2
j_gene: TRBJ2-7
d_gene: TRBD1
len: 17
CDR3aa: CASSFQQGQGSPYEQYF
CDR3nt: TGTGCCAGCAGCTTTCAGCAGGGACAGGGGTCCCCCTACGAGCAGTACTTC

abundance: .
v_gene: TRBV28
j_gene: TRBJ2-5
d_gene: TRBD2
len: 16
CDR3aa: CASSTGTSGSRETQYF
CDR3nt: TGTGCCAGCAGCACCGGGACTAGCGGGAGCAGAGAGACCCAGTACTTC

abundance: .
v_gene: TRBV18
j_gene: TRBJ2-5
d_gene: .
len: 13
CDR3aa: CASSPRMEETQYF
CDR3nt: TGTGCCAGCTCCCCAAGGATGGAAGAGACCCAGTACTTC

abundance: .
v_gene: TRBV29-1
j_gene: TRBJ2-3
d_gene: .
len: 11
CDR3aa: CSVYSGDTQYF
CDR3nt: TGCAGCGTTTACTCTGGGGATACGCAGTATTTT

abundance: once
v_gene: TRBV5-1
j_gene: TRBJ2-7
d_gene: .
len: 15
CDR3aa: CASSPGPRNPHEQYF
CDR3nt: TGCGCCAGCAGCCCGGGTCCTAGGAACCCCCACGAGCAGTACTTC

abundance: .
v_gene: TRBV27
j_gene: TRBJ1-5
d_gene: .
len: 14
CDR3aa: CASSVGRGYQPQHF
CDR3nt: TGTGCCAGCAGTGTCGGCAGGGGCTACCAGCCCCAGCATTTT

abundance: .
v_gene: TRBV18
j_gene: TRBJ1-4
d_gene: .
len: 18
CDR3aa: CASSPRDKIGATNEKLFF
CDR3nt: TGTGCCAGCTCACCTAGGGACAAGATAGGAGCAACTAATGAAAAACTGTTTTTT

abundance: .
v_gene: TRBV14
j_gene: TRBJ2-5
d_gene: .
len: 17
CDR3aa: CASSPLGTVLLQETQYF
CDR3nt: TGTGCCAGCAGCCCCTTGGGCACAGTGCTACTTCAAGAGACCCAGTACTTC

abundance: .
v_gene: TRBV4-3
j_gene: TRBJ2-5
d_gene: TRBD2
len: 15
CDR3aa: CASSRDLGGRETQYF
CDR3nt: TGCGCCAGCAGCCGAGACCTCGGGGGGAGAGAGACCCAGTACTTC

abundance: .
v_gene: TRBV2
j_gene: TRBJ1-3
d_gene: TRBD1
len: 15
CDR3aa: CASSGPTGSGNTIYF
CDR3nt: TGTGCCAGCAGCGGTCCGACAGGGTCTGGAAACACCATATATTTT

abundance: .
v_gene: TRBV2
j_gene: TRBJ1-5
d_gene: .
len: 15
CDR3aa: CASSALGLINQPQHF
CDR3nt: TGTGCCAGCAGTGCGCTCGGACTGATCAATCAGCCCCAGCATTTT

abundance: .
v_gene: TRBV7-7
j_gene: TRBJ2-1
d_gene: .
len: 15
CDR3aa: CASSLATGSYNEQFF
CDR3nt: TGTGCCAGCAGCTTAGCTACTGGCTCCTACAATGAGCAGTTCTTC

abundance: few
v_gene: TRBV29-1
j_gene: TRBJ1-1
d_gene: TRBD1
len: 11
CDR3aa: CSVPWTGKAFF
CDR3nt: TGCAGCGTGCCCTGGACAGGGAAAGCTTTCTTT

abundance: once
v_gene: TRBV11-3
j_gene: TRBJ2-6
d_gene: .
len: 14
CDR3aa: CASSLGYGANVLTF
CDR3nt: TGTGCCAGCAGCTTGGGGTACGGGGCCAACGTCCTGACTTTC

abundance: .
v_gene: TRBV28
j_gene: TRBJ1-2
d_gene: TRBD1
len: 13
CDR3aa: CASRGDRAYGYTF
CDR3nt: TGTGCCAGCAGGGGAGACAGGGCCTATGGCTACACCTTC

abundance: .
v_gene: TRBV19
j_gene: TRBJ2-2
d_gene: TRBD2
len: 18
CDR3aa: CASSKGLAGGGSTGELFF
CDR3nt: TGTGCCAGTAGTAAGGGACTAGCGGGAGGTGGGAGCACCGGGGAGCTGTTTTTT

abundance: .
v_gene: TRBV10-3
j_gene: TRBJ2-7
d_gene: TRBD1
len: 13
CDR3aa: CAIMRTGINEQYF
CDR3nt: TGTGCCATCATGAGGACAGGGATTAACGAGCAGTACTTC

abundance: .
v_gene: TRBV5-6
j_gene: TRBJ2-5
d_gene: .
len: 15
CDR3aa: CASSFASWIQETQYF
CDR3nt: TGTGCCAGCAGCTTTGCGTCGTGGATCCAAGAGACCCAGTACTTC

abundance: .
v_gene: TRBV7-2
j_gene: TRBJ1-1
d_gene: .
len: 12
CDR3aa: CASSIHRGEAFF
CDR3nt: TGTGCCAGCAGCATACACCGGGGGGAAGCTTTCTTT

abundance: .
v_gene: TRBV7-9
j_gene: TRBJ2-5
d_gene: TRBD1
len: 15
CDR3aa: CASTKGQGAGETQYF
CDR3nt: TGTGCCAGCACCAAGGGACAGGGGGCTGGAGAGACCCAGTACTTC

abundance: .
v_gene: TRBV15
j_gene: TRBJ2-7
d_gene: .
len: 12
CDR3aa: CATSRDPSEQYF
CDR3nt: TGTGCCACCAGCAGGGACCCGAGCGAGCAGTACTTC

abundance: .
v_gene: TRBV27
j_gene: TRBJ2-7
d_gene: .
len: 13
CDR3aa: CASSSQRAYEQYF
CDR3nt: TGTGCCAGCAGTTCCCAGCGGGCGTACGAGCAGTACTTC

abundance: .
v_gene: TRBV14
j_gene: TRBJ2-1
d_gene: .
len: 16
CDR3aa: CASSQLGGPEYNEQFF
CDR3nt: TGTGCCAGCAGCCAATTGGGAGGCCCAGAATACAATGAGCAGTTCTTC

abundance: .
v_gene: TRBV28
j_gene: TRBJ1-1
d_gene: .
len: 16
CDR3aa: CASSFGDGSMNTEAFF
CDR3nt: TGTGCCAGCAGTTTCGGCGATGGGAGCATGAACACTGAAGCTTTCTTT

abundance: .
v_gene: TRBV5-1
j_gene: TRBJ2-7
d_gene: TRBD1
len: 12
CDR3aa: CADTGDQYEQYF
CDR3nt: TGCGCCGATACAGGGGATCAGTACGAGCAGTACTTC

abundance: .
v_gene: TRBV19
j_gene: TRBJ2-7
d_gene: .
len: 12
CDR3aa: CASSIVGAEQYF
CDR3nt: TGTGCCAGTAGTATTGTGGGAGCCGAGCAGTACTTC

abundance: .
v_gene: TRBV4-3
j_gene: TRBJ2-2
d_gene: TRBD2
len: 14
CDR3aa: CASSWGGLPGELFF
CDR3nt: TGCGCCAGCAGCTGGGGGGGTCTACCGGGGGAGCTGTTTTTT

abundance: .
v_gene: TRBV11-2
j_gene: TRBJ2-7
d_gene: .
len: 11
CDR3aa: CASSLHYEQYF
CDR3nt: TGTGCCAGCAGCCTACACTACGAGCAGTACTTC

abundance: .
v_gene: TRBV19
j_gene: TRBJ2-5
d_gene: TRBD1
len: 14
CDR3aa: CASNLGTAAETQYF
CDR3nt: TGTGCCAGTAACCTCGGGACAGCGGCAGAGACCCAGTACTTC

abundance: .
v_gene: TRBV28
j_gene: TRBJ1-4
d_gene: TRBD1
len: 15
CDR3aa: CASSLLQGAGEKLFF
CDR3nt: TGTGCCAGCAGTTTATTGCAGGGGGCGGGGGAAAAACTGTTTTTT

abundance: .
v_gene: TRBV7-2
j_gene: TRBJ2-2
d_gene: .
len: 16
CDR3aa: CASSFPNSGNTGELFF
CDR3nt: TGTGCCAGCAGCTTCCCGAACAGCGGTAACACCGGGGAGCTGTTTTTT

abundance: .
v_gene: TRBV25-1
j_gene: TRBJ1-2
d_gene: .
len: 17
CDR3aa: CASSGYLEGFGVYGYTF
CDR3nt: TGTGCCAGCAGTGGATACCTAGAGGGGTTTGGGGTCTATGGCTACACCTTC

abundance: few
v_gene: TRBV29-1
j_gene: TRBJ2-7
d_gene: TRBD2
len: 14
CDR3aa: CSVQTSASSYEQYF
CDR3nt: TGCAGCGTCCAAACTAGCGCAAGCTCCTACGAGCAGTACTTC

abundance: .
v_gene: TRBV7-2
j_gene: TRBJ2-7
d_gene: .
len: 14
CDR3aa: CASSYSVGTYEQYF
CDR3nt: TGTGCCAGCAGCTACTCTGTAGGAACCTACGAGCAGTACTTC

abundance: .
v_gene: TRBV15
j_gene: TRBJ2-1
d_gene: .
len: 16
CDR3aa: CATSLNLLVGDNEQFF
CDR3nt: TGTGCCACCAGCCTAAATCTACTAGTAGGAGACAATGAGCAGTTCTTC

abundance: once
v_gene: TRBV19
j_gene: TRBJ1-5
d_gene: .
len: 13
CDR3aa: CASSITANQPQHF
CDR3nt: TGTGCCAGTAGTATCACAGCAAATCAGCCCCAGCATTTT

abundance: .
v_gene: TRBV11-2
j_gene: TRBJ1-1
d_gene: .
len: 14
CDR3aa: CASTFGQTNTEAFF
CDR3nt: TGTGCCAGCACTTTTGGGCAGACGAACACTGAAGCTTTCTTT

abundance: .
v_gene: TRBV25-1
j_gene: TRBJ2-3
d_gene: .
len: 11
CDR3aa: CASRAVDTQYF
CDR3nt: TGTGCCTCCCGGGCCGTAGATACGCAGTATTTT

abundance: .
v_gene: TRBV6-1
j_gene: TRBJ2-3
d_gene: TRBD1
len: 15
CDR3aa: CASSEPGQGTDTQYF
CDR3nt: TGTGCCAGCAGTGAACCGGGACAGGGAACAGATACGCAGTATTTT

abundance: .
v_gene: TRBV29-1
j_gene: TRBJ1-4
d_gene: .
len: 14
CDR3aa: CSVLLGRKNEKLFF
CDR3nt: TGCAGCGTCCTCCTCGGACGGAAAAATGAAAAACTGTTTTTT